Sequencing of this TCR beta chain was carried out in a study of T cell changes during pregnancy in multiple sclerosis. Germline CDR1 reads MNHEY; CDR2 reads SVGAGI. V lost 5 bases, J lost 7 bases, and 21 bases lay in between. This CDR3 contains 15 residues. This table comes from immunoSEQ multiplex PCR, and its TCRdb copy is limited to in-frame clones, with some not included. The sample includes fewer than 25,000 clones, more than 80% of them seen just once. The rearrangement links TRBV6-5 to TRBJ2-7; no firm D call. The receptor comes from a female donor in good health, enrolled as a control in a pregnancy study. This material consisted of CD4+ T cells from peripheral blood mononuclear cells, taken in the third trimester of pregnancy. The CDR3 DNA is TGTGCCAGCAGTGGCGGCGCTCTGCCCCAAGGAGAGCAGTACTTC. Translated: CASSGGALPQGEQYF.